One and the same sample provided the 14 T cell receptor beta chains below, sequenced in a study of tumor-infiltrating lymphocytes in primary liver carcinoma. RNA isolated from unsorted whole blood supplied the blood RNA, with germline DNA also extracted. Reverse transcription of 450 to 500 ng total RNA with a constant-region primer produced TCR beta cDNA. Three-round nested multiplex PCR performed with slightly modified ARM-PCR produced the TCR beta libraries. The first two PCR rounds used TRBV1-TRBV30 primers with a Cbeta primer, approximately 9 cycles each. TCRdb re-derived calls from the multiplex PCR reads in MiXCR, one entry per CDR3 protein. This sample has about 330,000 distinct CDR3 sequences, with about two thirds found just once. The material sequenced was peripheral blood. Receptors were obtained from a man aged 35 to 55 with primary liver carcinoma and hepatitis B virus infection.

This clonotype was detected many times. The rearrangement links TRBV5-1 to TRBJ2-7; the D call may be TRBD1 or TRBD2 (5 bases each). V dropped 2 bases and J dropped 0 bases, with 12 bases sitting between them. Germline lookup yields CDR1 SGHRS and CDR2 YFSETQ. The CDR3 totals 15 residues. CDR3 sequence (DNA): TGCGCCAGCAGCTTCACCGGGACGGACTCCTACGAGCAGTACTTC. This codes for CASSFTGTDSYEQYF. Full variable domain (outside the CDR3, taken from reference TRBV5-1 and TRBJ2-7): KAGVTQTPRYLIKTRGQQVTLSCSPISGHRSVSWYQQTPGQGLQFLFEYFSETQRNKGNFPGRFSGRQFSNSRSEMNVSTLELGDSALYLCASSFTGTDSYEQYFGPGTRLTVT.

The gene calls are TRBV11-1 and TRBJ2-5; 8 bases are a match to TRBD2. CDR1 is SGHAT and CDR2 is FQDESV in the germline V gene (reference sequence). The V segment lost 10 bases and the J segment 5 bases; nucleotides outside the gene matches: 9. The CDR3 is 13 amino acids. CDR3: CANNRSGSETQYF. The CDR3 DNA reads as TGTGCCAACAACCGAAGCGGGAGTGAGACCCAGTACTTC.

V usage is TRBV11-2 and J usage is TRBJ2-7; possible D gene TRBD2, 6 bases. V lost 3 bases and J lost 4, with 13 bases in between. The CDR3 has 14 residues. Germline CDR1 reads SGHAT; CDR2 reads FQNNGV. The CDR3 region is CASSFISSDYEQYF. CDR3 in DNA: TGTGCCAGCAGCTTCATCTCTAGCGATTACGAGCAGTACTTC. Combining the CDR3 with reference TRBV11-2 and TRBJ2-7 gives the whole variable domain EAGVAQSPRYKIIEKRQSVAFWCNPISGHATLYWYQQILGQGPKLLIQFQNNGVVDDSQLPKDRFSAERLKGVDSTLKIQPAKLEDSAVYLCASSFISSDYEQYFGPGTRLTVT.

The chain is built from TRBV11-2 and TRBJ2-1; TRBD2 matches 13 bases. This CDR3 spans 14 amino acids. The germline gives CDR1 SGHAT, CDR2 FQNNGV. After removal of 5 bases from V and 16 bases from J, the junction contained 11 bases not matched to a gene. The CDR3 coding sequence is TGTGCCAGCAGCATAGGAGGACTAGCGGGAGTTATATTCTTC. It codes for CASSIGGLAGVIFF.

On this clonotype: At one end, the junction sequence differs from germline, possibly due to a read error. The CDR3 DNA follows: TGTACCAGCACTCGGACTAGCAGGTGGGAACAGTACTTC. Translating gives CTSTRTSRWEQYF. The V and J genes are TRBV11-1 and TRBJ2-7; 8 bases agree with TRBD2. Germline V gene sequence: CDR1 SGHAT, CDR2 FQDESV (reference sequence). The CDR3 is 13 residues long.

CDR3 amino acids: CASSPRVAGVRYEQYF. In DNA, the CDR3 is TGTGCCAGCAGCCCGAGGGTAGCGGGAGTAAGGTACGAGCAGTACTTC. The chain is built from TRBV28 and TRBJ2-7; 9 bases line up with TRBD2. Germline CDR1 is MDHEN and CDR2 is SYDVKM. The V gene end was trimmed by 6 bases and the J gene end by 4 bases; junction bases not matched to a gene: 13. There are 16 residues in the CDR3.

With regard to this clonotype: This could be a read error, since a much larger clone is one nucleotide away. This rearrangement joins TRBV10-3 to TRBJ2-2; D remains ambiguous. Per the germline V gene, CDR1 is ENHRY and CDR2 is SYGVKD. This CDR3 is built from 10 residues. This CDR3 reads CVIGSGELFF. The DNA for the CDR3 is TGTGTCATCGGGTCCGGGGAGCTGTTTTTT.

On this clonotype itself: This may stem from a read error, because a much larger clone lies one nucleotide away. This chain uses TRBV14 with TRBJ2-5; TRBD1 agrees at 7 bases. The CDR3 sequence is 12 residues long. V lost 1 base to trimming and J lost 9 bases; unmatched junction nucleotides: 2. Germline V gene lookup returns CDR1 SGHDN and CDR2 FVKESK. CDR3: CASSQGQGAQYF. CDR3 nucleotide sequence: TGTGCCAGCAGCCAAGGGCAGGGGGCCCAGTACTTC.

This chain joins TRBV6-6 and TRBJ1-3, with D possibly TRBD1 on 6 matching bases. Between the trimmed V and J ends, which lost 6 bases and 0 bases, there was a span of 9 bases. CDR3 size: 14 residues. Germline V gene lookup returns CDR1 MNHNY and CDR2 SVGAGI (reference sequence). CDR3 DNA sequence: TGTGCCAGCAGAAAACAGGGCTCTGGAAACACCATATATTTT. Translating gives CASRKQGSGNTIYF.

V usage is TRBV10-3 and J usage is TRBJ2-5; D is unresolved. Germline V gene lookup returns CDR1 ENHRY and CDR2 SYGVKD. The CDR3 is 11 residues long. Trimming took 10 bases from V and 11 from J, leaving 17 bases between them. The CDR3 here is CATLRSDEQYF. The CDR3 DNA follows: TGTGCCACACTGAGATCCGATGAGCAGTACTTC.

At least ten counts were recorded for this clonotype. The chain has TRBV6-1 and TRBJ2-3; D possibly corresponds to TRBD2 (5 bases). From germline, CDR1 is MNHNS and CDR2 SASEGT. The CDR3 loop spans 16 amino acids. The V end lost 1 base, the J end lost 0 bases, and 11 bases lay between the germline ends. The CDR3, as DNA: TGTGCCAGCAGTGAAGGGACTCCGTCTAGCACAGATACGCAGTATTTT. Translation: CASSEGTPSSTDTQYF.

This clonotype was observed at least ten times. The chain combines TRBV6-5 with TRBJ2-7; 8 nucleotides align to TRBD1. The CDR3 has 14 amino acids. The ends lost 4 bases at V and 0 bases at J; junction bases unmatched: 2. The germline V gene encodes CDR1 MNHEY and CDR2 SVGAGI. In DNA, the CDR3 is TGTGCCAGCAGTTGGGACAGGACCTCCTACGAGCAGTACTTC. This encodes CASSWDRTSYEQYF.

This clonotype is a singleton in its sample. With a much larger clone just one base away, this may be a read error. V and J are TRBV7-8 and TRBJ2-2; 9 bases map to TRBD2. The CDR3 extends over 17 amino acids. The germline V gene has CDR1 SGHVS and CDR2 FQNEAQ. This CDR3 reads CASVLAWGLADTGELSF. The CDR3 nucleotides are TGTGCCAGCGTCCTGGCCTGGGGACTAGCAGATACCGGGGAGCTGTCTTTT.

The genes are TRBV30 and TRBJ1-2; 8 positions agree with TRBD1. V lost 0 bases and J lost 8; bases outside the gene matches: 11. CDR1 GTSNPN and CDR2 SVGIG come from the germline V gene (reference sequence). CDR3 length: 15 residues. CDR3 DNA sequence: TGTGCCTGGAGTGTGCTGGACAGGGTGCAAGTCGGCTACACCTTC. Protein sequence: CAWSVLDRVQVGYTF.